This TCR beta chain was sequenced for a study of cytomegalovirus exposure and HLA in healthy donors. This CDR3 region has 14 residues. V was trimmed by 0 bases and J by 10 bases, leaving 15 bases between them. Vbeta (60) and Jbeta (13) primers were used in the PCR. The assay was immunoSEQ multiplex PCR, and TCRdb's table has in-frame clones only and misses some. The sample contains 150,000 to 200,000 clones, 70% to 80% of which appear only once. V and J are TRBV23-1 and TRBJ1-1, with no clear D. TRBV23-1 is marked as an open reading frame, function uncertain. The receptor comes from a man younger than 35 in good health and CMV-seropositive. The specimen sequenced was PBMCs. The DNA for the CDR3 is TGCGCCAGCAGTCAATCGGAGGTCGTGGGTGGAGCTTTCTTT. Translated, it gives CASSQSEVVGGAFF.